Presented here are 18 T cell receptor beta chains from one specimen sequenced in a study of T cell changes during pregnancy in multiple sclerosis. Here immunoSEQ multiplex PCR was the method, and the copy in TCRdb shows in-frame clones only, minus some. The profile covers about 100,000 clones, with about 90% appearing a single time and roughly 2% taken by the ten largest. Sequencing used peripheral blood, obtained after pregnancy. These receptors were collected from a female donor with multiple sclerosis, enrolled in a pregnancy study.

V is TRBV4-3 and J is TRBJ1-4; 7 bases match TRBD1. The CDR3 contains 12 residues. CDR1 and CDR2 from the germline V gene are LGHNA and YSLEER. Trimming at V came to 4 bases and at J to 13 bases, leaving 6 bases not matched to a gene. The CDR3 DNA follows: TGCGCCAGCAGCCGAGGGGACAGCTTACTGTTTTTT. This codes for CASSRGDSLLFF.

The rearrangement joins TRBV7-9 to TRBJ1-4; possible D gene TRBD1, 6 bases. Trimming pared 5 bases from V and 7 bases from J, leaving 11 bases between. This CDR3 has 13 amino acids. The germline V gene encodes CDR1 SEHNR and CDR2 FQNEAQ (reference sequence). The CDR3 region has the DNA TGTGCCAGCAGCAGAAGACAGGTTGAAAAACTGTTTTTT. Translation gives CASSRRQVEKLFF.

J is TRBJ1-3 and V is TRBV9; 8 positions agree with TRBD1. V shed 0 bases and J 1 base; nucleotides not matched to a gene: 0. The CDR3 sequence is 15 residues long. From germline, CDR1 is SGDLS and CDR2 YYNGEE. CDR3 in amino acids: CASSVGTGSGNTIYF. The CDR3 region has the DNA TGTGCCAGCAGCGTAGGGACAGGGTCTGGAAACACCATATATTTT.

The genes are TRBV6-6 and TRBJ1-2; perhaps TRBD1 as D (5 bases). V was cut by 6 bases and J by 3 bases, with 11 bases left in between. This CDR3 has 13 amino acids. Germline assignment: CDR1 MNHNY and CDR2 SVGAGI (reference sequence). Here the CDR3 reads CASSPGSDYGYTF. CDR3 in DNA: TGTGCCAGCAGCCCAGGGTCCGACTATGGCTACACCTTC.

This clone was counted once. CDR3 in amino acids: CASSLRQGETQYF. The CDR3 coding sequence is TGTGCCAGCAGTCTTCGACAGGGAGAGACCCAGTACTTC. This chain connects TRBV28 to TRBJ2-5; 7 bases line up with TRBD1. After removal of 5 bases from V and 4 bases from J, the junction contained 4 bases not matched to a gene. CDR1 and CDR2 (germline): MDHEN, SYDVKM. This CDR3 spans 13 amino acids.

The chain combines TRBV30 with TRBJ2-4; D remains unclear. Deletions cut 0 bases from V and 4 bases from J, with 10 bases between. The CDR3 runs 14 residues. The germline CDR1 and CDR2 sequences are GTSNPN and SVGIG (reference sequence). CDR3 region: CAWSVRDKKNIQYF. CDR3 DNA sequence: TGTGCCTGGAGTGTACGAGACAAAAAAAACATTCAGTACTTC.

The chain couples TRBV4-3 to TRBJ2-2; a weak D match, TRBD2 (5 bases). The CDR3 contains 13 residues. CDR1 and CDR2 from the germline V gene are LGHNA and YSLEER. The ends were cut back, 4 bases at V and 4 bases at J, with 7 bases in the middle. The CDR3 protein is CASSPGSTGELFF. The CDR3 nucleotides read TGCGCCAGCAGCCCGGGGAGCACCGGGGAGCTGTTTTTT.

This clone was recorded once. The chain employs TRBV5-4 and TRBJ2-5, with 13 bases fitting TRBD2. J gave up 5 bases and V 0 bases, and 4 bases lay outside the gene matches. Germline V gene data show CDR1 as SGHNT and CDR2 as YYREEE (reference sequence). The CDR3 runs 16 residues. This CDR3 is CASSLGWTSGSETQYF. The CDR3 nucleotides are TGTGCCAGCAGCTTGGGGTGGACTAGCGGGAGTGAGACCCAGTACTTC. Drawing the rest from reference TRBV5-4 and TRBJ2-5, the complete variable domain is ETGVTQSPTHLIKTRGQQVTLRCSSQSGHNTVSWYQQALGQGPQFIFQYYREEENGRGNFPPRFSGLQFPNYSSELNVNALELDDSALYLCASSLGWTSGSETQYFGPGTRLLVL.

CDR3 sequence reads: CASSQNRVVSGYTF. The CDR3 DNA reads TGCGCCAGCAGCCAAAACAGGGTTGTTAGCGGCTACACCTTC. J is TRBJ1-2 and V is TRBV4-3; D may be TRBD1 (6 bases). In germline, CDR1 is LGHNA, CDR2 YSLEER. V was pared by 2 bases and J by 8 bases, with 15 bases between. The CDR3 runs 14 residues.

This clone was seen just once. The chain combines TRBV29-1 with TRBJ2-5; D remains unclear. V gave up 7 bases and J gave up 7 bases, with 10 bases separating them. Germline V CDR1 and CDR2: SQVTM, ANQGSEA. The CDR3 totals 10 residues. The DNA of the CDR3 is TGCAGCGCGGTCCGAGGGACCCAGTACTTC. This gives the protein CSAVRGTQYF.

This chain uses TRBV9 with TRBJ2-2, with unresolved D. CDR3 length equals 14 residues. CDR1 SGDLS and CDR2 YYNGEE come from the germline V gene. V lost 2 bases and J 1 base, leaving 6 bases between the germline ends. The chain's CDR3 is CASSVAGNTGELFF. The CDR3 region has the DNA TGTGCCAGCAGCGTCGCCGGGAACACCGGGGAGCTGTTTTTT.

The J gene is TRBJ2-7, the V gene TRBV12-5, with 10 bases identical to TRBD2. Unmatched junction bases numbered 6, after V lost 2 bases and J lost 5 bases. The CDR3 runs 15 residues. Germline values: CDR1 LGHNT, CDR2 FRNRAP. Here the CDR3 DNA reads TGTGCTAGTGGTTTGAGAAGCGGGGGGGCCGACGAGCAGTACTTC. Protein: CASGLRSGGADEQYF.

The rearrangement joins TRBV27 to TRBJ1-2, with 7 bases lining up with TRBD1. Germline lookup yields CDR1 MNHEY and CDR2 SMNVEV (reference sequence). The junction had 11 bases not matched to a gene; V was cut back by 4 bases and J by 3 bases. The length of the CDR3 is 16 residues. The CDR3 loop reads CASSSFARQGHYGYTF. CDR3 nucleotide sequence: TGTGCCAGCAGTTCCTTCGCAAGACAGGGACACTATGGCTACACCTTC.

The chain recombines TRBV5-4 with TRBJ2-5, with 10 bases matching TRBD2. V lost 4 bases to trimming and J lost 2 bases; unmatched junction nucleotides: 11. The CDR3 contains 17 residues. Per germline, CDR1 SGHNT and CDR2 YYREEE (reference sequence). CDR3 loop: CASSVGPSGGRQETQYF. CDR3 in DNA: TGTGCCAGCAGCGTTGGCCCTAGCGGGGGCCGGCAAGAGACCCAGTACTTC.

CDR3 sequence reads: CASSTTGRTEAFF. In nucleotides, the CDR3 is TGTGCCAGCAGCACGACAGGGCGAACTGAAGCTTTCTTT. The V and J genes are TRBV7-2 and TRBJ1-1; TRBD1 matches at 7 bases. The germline V gene encodes CDR1 SGHTA and CDR2 FQGNSA. The CDR3 runs to 13 residues. After removal of 5 bases from V and 5 bases from J, the junction contained 5 bases not matched to a gene.

This rearrangement joins TRBV19 to TRBJ2-1; 9 bases are a match to TRBD2. The germline CDR1 and CDR2 sequences are LNHDA and SQIVND (reference sequence). V dropped 1 base and J dropped 9; count of bases not matched to a gene: 1. The CDR3 consists of 13 residues. CDR3 in amino acids: CASSIGGRGEQFF. The CDR3, as DNA: TGTGCCAGTAGTATAGGCGGGAGGGGTGAGCAGTTCTTC.

The rearrangement links TRBV5-6 to TRBJ2-7; D gene unclear. From germline, CDR1 is SGHDT and CDR2 YYEEEE. This CDR3 is built from 16 residues. Trimming pared 0 bases from V and 0 bases from J, leaving 13 bases between. CDR3 DNA: TGTGCCAGCAGCTTGGTCGCAGGTCTGTTCTCCTACGAGCAGTACTTC. Amino acid sequence: CASSLVAGLFSYEQYF.

This chain joins TRBV29-1 and TRBJ2-1; 7 bases agree with TRBD2. The germline gives CDR1 SQVTM, CDR2 ANQGSEA. The CDR3 length is 14 residues. V dropped 7 bases and J dropped 6; count of bases not matched to a gene: 12. CDR3 region: CSGLLRLASNEQFF. CDR3 DNA: TGCAGCGGACTACTGAGACTAGCCTCCAATGAGCAGTTCTTC.